This entry is about one T cell receptor (beta chain). Its antigen remains unidentified. This PCR relied on a set of 60 Vbeta primers and 13 Jbeta primers. Method: immunoSEQ multiplex PCR; TCRdb's copy keeps in-frame clones and lacks some. In the table there are about 130,000 clones, 70% to 85% of which are singletons. This entry belongs to a study of cytomegalovirus exposure and HLA in healthy donors. Study results and limitations: Presence/absence analysis assumed near-uniform sequencing depth across donors. Later analysis identified a missense DCLRE1C variant that was linked to TCR beta V- and J-gene trimming. Among immune exposure information, only CMV serostatus was available.

This CDR3 has 19 amino acids. Trimming removed 0 bases from V and 0 bases from J; junction bases left unmatched: 9. Germline loops: CDR1 SGHNT, CDR2 YYREEE (reference sequence). This TCR was recovered from a male donor in good health and CMV-seropositive. Specimen: PBMCs. The chain employs TRBV5-4 and TRBJ2-1, with 10 bases aligning to TRBD2. CDR3 DNA: TGTGCCAGCAGCTTGGGACTAGCGGGTGCCCCGAGCTCCTACAATGAGCAGTTCTTC. It translates to CASSLGLAGAPSSYNEQFF.